Following are 4 T cell receptor beta chains from one sample sequenced in a study of blood T cell repertoires in COVID-19. Assay used: immunoSEQ multiplex PCR; TCRdb lists only in-frame clones, some missing. The sample holds about 120,000 clones, 70% to 90% seen once. Material for sequencing was peripheral blood. These receptors all come from a man between 60 and 70 years old with acute or convalescent COVID-19.

This clone was seen just once. The V call is TRBV30, the J call TRBJ1-2; no reliable D call. The CDR3 sequence is 10 residues long. Trimming stripped 4 bases from V and 7 bases from J, with 7 bases between. Germline loops: CDR1 GTSNPN, CDR2 SVGIG (reference sequence). The CDR3 region is CAWKESGYTF. In nucleotides, the CDR3 is TGTGCCTGGAAGGAGAGTGGCTACACCTTC.

This clone appeared a few times. CDR3 DNA sequence: TGTGCCAGCAGCTCGCAGACTGGCCGGGATACGCAGTATTTT. Protein: CASSSQTGRDTQYF. This chain joins TRBV7-8 and TRBJ2-3; D is uncertain. Trimming pared 4 bases from V and 6 bases from J, leaving 14 bases between. CDR3 length: 14 residues. CDR1 SGHVS and CDR2 FQNEAQ come from the germline V gene.

This chain links TRBV7-2 with TRBJ1-4; D is perhaps TRBD1 (6 bases). CDR3 size: 14 residues. CDR1 and CDR2 from the germline V gene are SGHTA and FQGNSA. Trimming removed 5 bases at V and 7 bases at J, with 14 bases between. CDR3 amino acids: CASSRQGGTEKLFF. Written as DNA, the CDR3 is TGTGCCAGCAGCCGCCAAGGGGGAACTGAAAAACTGTTTTTT. Combining the CDR3 with reference TRBV7-2 and TRBJ1-4 gives the whole variable domain GAGVSQSPSNKVTEKGKDVELRCDPISGHTALYWYRQSLGQGLEFLIYFQGNSAPDKSGLPSDRFSAERTGGSVSTLTIQRTQQEDSAVYLCASSRQGGTEKLFFGSGTQLSVL.

CDR3 in DNA: TGTGCCAGCAGCAGTAGCGGGAGGTCTAGAGATACGCAGTATTTT. Translation gives CASSSSGRSRDTQYF. This chain uses TRBV7-2 with TRBJ2-3; 10 bases fit TRBD2. CDR1 and CDR2 (germline): SGHTA, FQGNSA. V gave up 5 bases and J gave up 5 bases; unmatched junction bases: 7. This CDR3 has 15 residues.